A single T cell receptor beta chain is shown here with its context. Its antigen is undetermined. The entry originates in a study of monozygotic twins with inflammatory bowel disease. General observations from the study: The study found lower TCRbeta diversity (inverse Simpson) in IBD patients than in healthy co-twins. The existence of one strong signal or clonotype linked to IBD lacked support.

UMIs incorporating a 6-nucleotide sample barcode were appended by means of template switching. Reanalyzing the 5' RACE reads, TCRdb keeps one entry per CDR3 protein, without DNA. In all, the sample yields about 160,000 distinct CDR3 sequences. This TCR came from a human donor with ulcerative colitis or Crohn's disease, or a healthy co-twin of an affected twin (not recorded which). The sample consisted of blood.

CDR3 amino acids: CASSTQTGSGQETQYF. The rearrangement joins TRBV5-1 to TRBJ2-5; the TCRdb call, TRBD1, lacks DNA for checking. Per germline, CDR1 SGHRS and CDR2 YFSETQ. The length of the CDR3 is 16 residues.